What follows is one TCR beta chain and its context. This sample is drawn from a study of cytomegalovirus exposure and HLA in healthy donors. Primers: 60 Vbeta forward and 13 Jbeta reverse. Measured with immunoSEQ multiplex PCR; TCRdb has only the in-frame clones, and not every one. Among approximately 180,000 clones listed, approximately 80% were seen once. With 6 bases clipped from V and 2 bases from J, the junction kept 7 bases outside the gene matches. CDR1 and CDR2 from the germline V gene are SNHLY and FYNNEI. This CDR3 has 14 residues. Healthy bone marrow donors made up the donor group. The source is a woman aged 25 to 39 in good health and CMV-seronegative. Sequencing was carried out using PBMCs. The V call is TRBV2, the J call TRBJ2-7, with 7 bases fitting TRBD2. This CDR3 is CASRWAGDTYEQYF. In DNA, the CDR3 is TGTGCCAGCAGGTGGGCGGGGGATACCTACGAGCAGTACTTC.